One sample yielded the 12 T cell receptor beta chains listed below, sequenced in a study of CD8 T cells in ankylosing spondylitis. Using its own MiXCR run on the 5' RACE reads, TCRdb lists one record per CDR3 protein. The data hold hundreds of thousands of distinct CDR3 sequences, with about 17% observed a single time. Findings of the study overall: One TCR beta motif, made up of fewer than 10 highly homologous variants, appeared characteristic of ankylosing spondylitis blood.

Their antigens are not known. The material sequenced was blood, either unsorted or a sorted T cell fraction (not recorded which). These receptors were obtained from a male donor with ankylosing spondylitis.

This clonotype was seen ten or more times. V is TRBV12-3 or TRBV12-4 and J is TRBJ2-1; D uncertain. CDR3 length equals 12 residues. The ends were cut back, 6 bases at V and 3 bases at J, with 6 bases in the middle. CDR3 sequence: CASSHVYNEQFF. Written as DNA, the CDR3 is TGTGCCAGCAGCCACGTCTACAATGAGCAGTTCTTC.

This clonotype has just a few counts. V gene TRBV6-5 combines with J gene TRBJ2-1, with D possibly matching TRBD2 (5 bases). Trimming took off 2 bases at V and 6 bases at J, with 8 bases between the two ends. Germline loops: CDR1 MNHEY, CDR2 SVGAGI. The CDR3 contains 13 residues. The CDR3 DNA follows: TGTGCCAGCAGTTACGGAGGACGCAATGAGCAGTTCTTC. Residues: CASSYGGRNEQFF.

This clonotype was observed a few times. The chain carries TRBV7-3 and TRBJ1-1; 7 bases align to TRBD1. V lost 1 base, J lost 8 bases, and 19 bases stayed unmatched. This CDR3 is built from 18 residues. In germline, CDR1 is SGHTA, CDR2 FQGTGA. CDR3 residues: CASSLRQGSRPAYLEAFF. The CDR3 nucleotides read TGTGCCAGCAGCTTAAGACAGGGTAGTCGGCCGGCGTACTTAGAAGCTTTCTTT.

J is TRBJ2-7 and V is TRBV19; TRBD1 matches at 7 bases. Germline CDR1 and CDR2: LNHDA and SQIVND (reference sequence). There are 13 residues in the CDR3. The J segment lost 4 bases and the V segment lost 9 bases, leaving 9 bases of the junction unmatched. The CDR3 sequence is CASEDRLGYEQYF. The CDR3 bases are TGTGCCAGCGAGGACAGGTTAGGGTACGAGCAGTACTTC. Together with reference TRBV19 and TRBJ2-7, the CDR3 gives the full variable domain: DGGITQSPKYLFRKEGQNVTLSCEQNLNHDAMYWYRQDPGQGLRLIYYSQIVNDFQKGDIAEGYSVSREKKESFPLTVTSAQKNPTAFYLCASEDRLGYEQYFGPGTRLTVT.

This clonotype was found a few times. Written as DNA, the CDR3 is TGTGCCAGTAGCCCGGGACAGGCCTTTTGGGATGGCTACACCTTC. Its translation: CASSPGQAFWDGYTF. This chain connects TRBV19 to TRBJ1-2, with TRBD1 matching 8 bases. CDR1 and CDR2 from the germline V gene are LNHDA and SQIVND (reference sequence). The CDR3 consists of 15 residues. V gave up 6 bases and J gave up 6 bases; unmatched junction bases: 12. Drawing the rest from reference TRBV19 and TRBJ1-2, the complete variable domain is DGGITQSPKYLFRKEGQNVTLSCEQNLNHDAMYWYRQDPGQGLRLIYYSQIVNDFQKGDIAEGYSVSREKKESFPLTVTSAQKNPTAFYLCASSPGQAFWDGYTFGSGTRLTVV.

The sample holds a few counts of this clonotype. The chain recombines TRBV19 with TRBJ2-1; perhaps TRBD2 as D (5 bases). The germline V gene has CDR1 LNHDA and CDR2 SQIVND (reference sequence). The CDR3 has 15 amino acids. The germline V and J ends were trimmed by 4 bases and 3 bases, with 13 bases remaining between them. The CDR3 loop reads CASSRLFANYNEQFF. The CDR3 DNA is TGTGCCAGTAGTAGACTATTCGCAAACTACAATGAGCAGTTCTTC.

V gene TRBV19 combines with J gene TRBJ2-2, with TRBD2 identical over 10 bases. The J segment lost 4 bases and the V segment lost 3 bases, leaving 5 bases of the junction unmatched. The CDR3 runs to 16 residues. Germline CDR1 and CDR2: LNHDA and SQIVND (reference sequence). The CDR3 is CASSILAGASTGELFF. Here the CDR3 DNA reads TGTGCCAGTAGTATCCTAGCGGGGGCCAGCACCGGGGAGCTGTTTTTT.

The chain links TRBV7-3 to TRBJ2-2; no definite D call. Germline-derived CDR1 and CDR2 are SGHTA and FQGTGA. There are 14 residues in the CDR3. Trimming pared 7 bases from V and 6 bases from J, leaving 15 bases between. The CDR3 DNA reads as TGTGCCAGCACCAATCTGGTGGACGCCGGGGAGCTGTTTTTT. Translated, it gives CASTNLVDAGELFF. The whole variable domain, remainder taken from reference TRBV7-3 and TRBJ2-2, is GAGVSQTPSNKVTEKGKYVELRCDPISGHTALYWYRQSLGQGPEFLIYFQGTGAADDSGLPNDRFFAVRPEGSVSTLKIQRTERGDSAVYLCASTNLVDAGELFFGEGSRLTVL.

This clonotype was found a few times. This chain joins TRBV14 and TRBJ2-3, with D possibly TRBD2 on 5 matching bases. Germline assignment: CDR1 SGHDN and CDR2 FVKESK. The V end lost 4 bases, the J end lost 4 bases, and 9 bases lay between the germline ends. The CDR3 is 13 residues long. In DNA form, the CDR3 reads TGTGCCAGCAGCCTCGGGGTTCCAGATACGCAGTATTTT. Protein: CASSLGVPDTQYF. The full variable domain, rest sourced from reference TRBV14 and TRBJ2-3, is EAGVTQFPSHSVIEKGQTVTLRCDPISGHDNLYWYRRVMGKEIKFLLHFVKESKQDESGMPNNRFLAERTGGTYSTLKVQPAELEDSGVYFCASSLGVPDTQYFGPGTRLTVL.

This clonotype came up a few times. The junction departs from the called germline gene at one end, perhaps through a read error. The CDR3 nucleotides are TGTGCCAGCAGCCCCCTGGGACTCCAAAAGACCCAGTACTTC. The encoded protein is CASSPLGLQKTQYF. The chain carries TRBV6-2 or TRBV6-3 and TRBJ2-5, with D possibly being TRBD2 (6 bases). CDR1 is MNHEY and CDR2 is SVGEGT in the germline V gene. The CDR3 covers 14 residues.

This clonotype has more than one count but fewer than ten. The chain uses TRBV6-5 and TRBJ2-1, with D possibly TRBD2 on 6 matching bases. Germline V gene lookup returns CDR1 MNHEY and CDR2 SVGAGI. The CDR3 has 15 residues. The V end was cut by 2 bases, the J end by 9 bases, with 17 bases between. The DNA of the CDR3 is TGTGCCAGCAGTTACGGGTCCGCCACTAGCACTGAGCAGTTCTTC. It codes for CASSYGSATSTEQFF.

This clonotype was picked up a small number of times. The chain has TRBV20-1 and TRBJ2-7; D tentatively fits TRBD1 or TRBD2 (6 bases each). This CDR3 comprises 15 residues. With 6 bases removed from V and 2 bases from J, the gap between germline ends came to 20 bases. Germline assignment: CDR1 DFQATT and CDR2 SNEGSKA (reference sequence). The CDR3 protein is CSAEGVDLGAYEQYF. The CDR3 nucleotides read TGCAGTGCGGAGGGGGTGGATCTAGGAGCCTACGAGCAGTACTTC.